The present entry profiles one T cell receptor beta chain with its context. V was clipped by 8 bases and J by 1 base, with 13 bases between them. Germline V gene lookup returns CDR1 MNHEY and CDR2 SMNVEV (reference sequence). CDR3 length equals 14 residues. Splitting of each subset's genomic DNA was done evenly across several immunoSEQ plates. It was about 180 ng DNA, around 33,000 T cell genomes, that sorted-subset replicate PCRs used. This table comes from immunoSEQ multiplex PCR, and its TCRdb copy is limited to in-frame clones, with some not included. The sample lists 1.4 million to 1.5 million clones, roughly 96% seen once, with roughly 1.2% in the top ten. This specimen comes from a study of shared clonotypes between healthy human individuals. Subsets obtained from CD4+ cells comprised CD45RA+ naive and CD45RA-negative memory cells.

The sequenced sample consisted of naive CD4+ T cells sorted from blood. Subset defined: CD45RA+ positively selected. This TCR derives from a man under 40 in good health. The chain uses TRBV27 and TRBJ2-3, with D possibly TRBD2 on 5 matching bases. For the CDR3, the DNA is TGTGCCAGCTCAGCTAGTAGCGGCACAGATACGCAGTATTTT. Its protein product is CASSASSGTDTQYF.